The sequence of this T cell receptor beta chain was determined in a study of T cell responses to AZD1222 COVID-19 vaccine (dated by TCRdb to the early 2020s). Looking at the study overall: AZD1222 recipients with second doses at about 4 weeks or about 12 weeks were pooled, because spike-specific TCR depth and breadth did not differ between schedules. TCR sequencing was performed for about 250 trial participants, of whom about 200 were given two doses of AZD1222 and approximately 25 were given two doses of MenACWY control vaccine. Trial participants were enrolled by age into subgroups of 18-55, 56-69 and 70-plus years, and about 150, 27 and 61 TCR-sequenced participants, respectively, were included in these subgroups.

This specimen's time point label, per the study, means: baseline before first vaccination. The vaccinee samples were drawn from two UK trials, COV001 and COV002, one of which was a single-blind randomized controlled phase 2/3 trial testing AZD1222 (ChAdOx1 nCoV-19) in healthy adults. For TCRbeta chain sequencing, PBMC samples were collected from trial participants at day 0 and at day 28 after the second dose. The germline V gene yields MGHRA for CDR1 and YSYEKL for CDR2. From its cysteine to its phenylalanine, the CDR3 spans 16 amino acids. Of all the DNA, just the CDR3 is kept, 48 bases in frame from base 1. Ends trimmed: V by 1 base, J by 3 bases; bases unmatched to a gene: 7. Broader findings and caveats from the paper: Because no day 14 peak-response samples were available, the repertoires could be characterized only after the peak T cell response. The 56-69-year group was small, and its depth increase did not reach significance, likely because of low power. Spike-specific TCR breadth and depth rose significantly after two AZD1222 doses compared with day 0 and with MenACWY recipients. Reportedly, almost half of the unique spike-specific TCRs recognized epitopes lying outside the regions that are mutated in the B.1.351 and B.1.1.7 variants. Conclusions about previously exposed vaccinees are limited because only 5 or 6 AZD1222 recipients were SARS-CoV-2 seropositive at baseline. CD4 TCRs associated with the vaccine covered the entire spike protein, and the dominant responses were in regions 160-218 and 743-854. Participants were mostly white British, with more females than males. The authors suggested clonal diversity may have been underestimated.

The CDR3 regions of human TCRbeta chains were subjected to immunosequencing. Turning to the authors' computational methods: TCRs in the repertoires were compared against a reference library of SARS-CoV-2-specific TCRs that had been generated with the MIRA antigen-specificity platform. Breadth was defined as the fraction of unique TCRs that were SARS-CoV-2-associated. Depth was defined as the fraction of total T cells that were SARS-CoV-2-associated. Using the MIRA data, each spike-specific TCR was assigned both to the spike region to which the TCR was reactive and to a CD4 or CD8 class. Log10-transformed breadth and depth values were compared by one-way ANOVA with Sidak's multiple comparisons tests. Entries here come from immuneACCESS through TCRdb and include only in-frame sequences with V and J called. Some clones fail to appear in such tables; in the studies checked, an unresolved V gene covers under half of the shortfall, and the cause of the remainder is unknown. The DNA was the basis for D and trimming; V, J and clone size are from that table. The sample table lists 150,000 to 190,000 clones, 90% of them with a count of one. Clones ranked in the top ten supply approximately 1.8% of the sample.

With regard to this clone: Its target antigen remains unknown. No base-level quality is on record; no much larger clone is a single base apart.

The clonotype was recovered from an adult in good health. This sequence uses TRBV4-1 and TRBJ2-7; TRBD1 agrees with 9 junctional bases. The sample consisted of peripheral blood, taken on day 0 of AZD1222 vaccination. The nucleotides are TGCGCCAGCAGCCAAGTCTCAGGACAGGGGTTCTACGAGCAGTACTTC. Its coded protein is CASSQVSGQGFYEQYF.